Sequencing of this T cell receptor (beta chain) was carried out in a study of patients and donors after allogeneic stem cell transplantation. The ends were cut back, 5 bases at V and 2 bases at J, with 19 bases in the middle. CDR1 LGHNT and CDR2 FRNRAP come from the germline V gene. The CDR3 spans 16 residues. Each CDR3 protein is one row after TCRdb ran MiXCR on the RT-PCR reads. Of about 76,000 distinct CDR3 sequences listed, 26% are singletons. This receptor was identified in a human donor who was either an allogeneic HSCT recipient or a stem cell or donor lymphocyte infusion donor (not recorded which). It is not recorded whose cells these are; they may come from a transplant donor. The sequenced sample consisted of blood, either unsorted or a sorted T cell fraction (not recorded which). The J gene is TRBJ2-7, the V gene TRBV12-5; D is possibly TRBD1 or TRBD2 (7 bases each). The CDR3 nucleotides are TGTGCTAGTGGTCTCACGCTTGGGAGGGGGCCCTACGAGCAGTACTTC. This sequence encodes CASGLTLGRGPYEQYF.